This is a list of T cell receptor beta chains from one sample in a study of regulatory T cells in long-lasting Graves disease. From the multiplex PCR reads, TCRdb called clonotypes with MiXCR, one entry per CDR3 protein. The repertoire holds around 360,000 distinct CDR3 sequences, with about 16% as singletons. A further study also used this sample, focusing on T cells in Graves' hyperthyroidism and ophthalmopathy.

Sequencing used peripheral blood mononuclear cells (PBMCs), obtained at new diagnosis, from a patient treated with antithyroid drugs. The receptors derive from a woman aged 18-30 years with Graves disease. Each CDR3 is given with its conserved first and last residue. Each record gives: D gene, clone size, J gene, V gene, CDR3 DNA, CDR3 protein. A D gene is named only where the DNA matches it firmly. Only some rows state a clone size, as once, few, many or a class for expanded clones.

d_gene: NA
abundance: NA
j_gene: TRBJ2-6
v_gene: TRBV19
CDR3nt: TGTGCCAGTAGTTCTCGACAGGAGTTAACTCTGGGGGCCAACGTCCTGACTTTC
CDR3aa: CASSSRQELTLGANVLTF

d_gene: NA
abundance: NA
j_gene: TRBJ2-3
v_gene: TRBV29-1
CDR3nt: TGCAGCGTTGAAATTTATTCCACAGATACGCAGTATTTT
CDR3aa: CSVEIYSTDTQYF

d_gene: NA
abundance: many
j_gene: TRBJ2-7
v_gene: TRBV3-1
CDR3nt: TGTGCCAGCAGCCAAGATGGGGGAAACAGGGTCCGATTCGAGCAGTACTTC
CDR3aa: CASSQDGGNRVRFEQYF

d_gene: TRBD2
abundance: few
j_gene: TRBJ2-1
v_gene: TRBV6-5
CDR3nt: TGTGCCAGCAGTTACTCGAATTTTGGGGAGGCGGGAGGGCCCTCCTACAATGAGCAGTTCTTC
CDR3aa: CASSYSNFGEAGGPSYNEQFF

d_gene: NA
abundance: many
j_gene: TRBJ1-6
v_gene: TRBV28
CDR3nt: TGTGCCAGCAGCCCCAGGCATAAGAATTCACCCCTCCACTTT
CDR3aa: CASSPRHKNSPLHF

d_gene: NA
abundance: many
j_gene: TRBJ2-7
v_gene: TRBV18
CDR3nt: TGTGCCAGCTCACCACCAACTGGATACGAGCAGTACTTC
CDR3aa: CASSPPTGYEQYF

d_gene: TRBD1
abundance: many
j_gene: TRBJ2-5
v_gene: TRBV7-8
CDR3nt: TGTGCCAGCAGCTTAGCCTCCGTTATAAGACAGGGGGCAAGGGAGACCCAGTACTTC
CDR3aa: CASSLASVIRQGARETQYF

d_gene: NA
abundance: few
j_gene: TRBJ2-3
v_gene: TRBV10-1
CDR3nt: TGCGCCAGCAGTGAGAGGGGGGGGCCGGGAGATACGCAGTATTTT
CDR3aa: CASSERGGPGDTQYF

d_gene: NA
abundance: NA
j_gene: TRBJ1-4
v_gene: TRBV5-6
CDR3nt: TGTGCCAGCAGCCTTATGGGGGCAGCAACTAATGAAAAACTGTTTTTT
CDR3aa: CASSLMGAATNEKLFF

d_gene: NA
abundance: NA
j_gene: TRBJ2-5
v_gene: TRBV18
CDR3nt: TGTGCCAGCTCTCAACAGGTACAAGAGACCCAGTACTTC
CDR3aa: CASSQQVQETQYF

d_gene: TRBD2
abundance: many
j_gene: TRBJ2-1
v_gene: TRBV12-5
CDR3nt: TGTGCTAGTGGATATAGCGGGGGGTCCACAAATGAGCAGTTCTTC
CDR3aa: CASGYSGGSTNEQFF

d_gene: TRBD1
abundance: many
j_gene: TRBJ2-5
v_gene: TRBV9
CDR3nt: TGTGCCAGCAGCCCCTGGGACAGCCAAGAGACCCAGTACTTC
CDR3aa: CASSPWDSQETQYF

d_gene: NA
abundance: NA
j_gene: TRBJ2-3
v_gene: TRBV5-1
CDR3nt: TGCGCCAGCAGCTTGGGCCTAGGCGGCCGTCTGTCGGATACGCAGTATTTT
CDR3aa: CASSLGLGGRLSDTQYF

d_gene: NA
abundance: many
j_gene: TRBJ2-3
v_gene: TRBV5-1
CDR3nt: TGTGCCAGCAGCCTGGCCCGTCGGGCGGCTAATTTCGATACGCAGTATTTT
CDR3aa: CASSLARRAANFDTQYF

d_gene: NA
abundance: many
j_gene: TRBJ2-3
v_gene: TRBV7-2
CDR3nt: TGTGCCAGCAGCCTTAGGGGTACAGCAGATACGCAGTATTTT
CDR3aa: CASSLRGTADTQYF

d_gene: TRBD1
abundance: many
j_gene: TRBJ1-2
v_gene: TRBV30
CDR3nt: TGTGCCCTAACTAGGGACAGATGGAAGGATGGCTACACCTTC
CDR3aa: CALTRDRWKDGYTF

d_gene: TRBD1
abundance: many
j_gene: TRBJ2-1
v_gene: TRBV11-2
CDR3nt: TGTGCCAGCAGCCGGGACAGACAAAATGAGCAGTTCTTC
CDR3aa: CASSRDRQNEQFF

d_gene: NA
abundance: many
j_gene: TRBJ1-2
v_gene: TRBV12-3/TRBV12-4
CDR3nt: TGTGCCAGCAGTTTAGACGGCCAGGGCTTCGGCTACACCTTC
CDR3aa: CASSLDGQGFGYTF

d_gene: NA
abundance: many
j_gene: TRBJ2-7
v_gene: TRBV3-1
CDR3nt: TGTGCCAGCAGCCAACGGATCGGCGAGCAGTACTTC
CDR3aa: CASSQRIGEQYF

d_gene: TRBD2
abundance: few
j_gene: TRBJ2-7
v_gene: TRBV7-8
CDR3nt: TGTGCCAGCAGCTTAGCGGGGCGGGGGACCTACGAGCAGTACTTC
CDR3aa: CASSLAGRGTYEQYF

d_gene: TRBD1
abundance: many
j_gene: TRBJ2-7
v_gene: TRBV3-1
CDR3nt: TGTGCCAGCAGCCCCCGCCATTGGACAGGAACTCGCGGCGGTTATGTCGAGCAGTACTTC
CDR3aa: CASSPRHWTGTRGGYVEQYF

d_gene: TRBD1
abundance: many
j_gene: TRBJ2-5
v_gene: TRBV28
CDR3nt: TGTGCCAGCAGCCGAGGGGACAGGGGCGAAGAGACCCAGTACTTC
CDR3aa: CASSRGDRGEETQYF

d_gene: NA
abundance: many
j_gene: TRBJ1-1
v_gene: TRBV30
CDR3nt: TGTGCCTGGAGTGTTATAAGGGCCACTGAAGCTTTCTTT
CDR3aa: CAWSVIRATEAFF

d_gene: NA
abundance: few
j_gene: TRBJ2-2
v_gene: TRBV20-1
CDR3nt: TGCAGTGCTAACGCGGCTACCGTGAACACCGGGGAGCTGTTTTTT
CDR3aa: CSANAATVNTGELFF

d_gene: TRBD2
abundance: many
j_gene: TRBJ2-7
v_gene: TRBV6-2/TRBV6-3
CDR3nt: TGTGCCAGCAGTTATGGCCTAGCGGGCTCCGAGCAGTACTTC
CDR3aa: CASSYGLAGSEQYF

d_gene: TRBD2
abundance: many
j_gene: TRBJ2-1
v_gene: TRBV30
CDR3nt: TGTGCCTGGGACAGACTAGCGGGGCTGGATGAGCAGTTCTTC
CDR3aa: CAWDRLAGLDEQFF

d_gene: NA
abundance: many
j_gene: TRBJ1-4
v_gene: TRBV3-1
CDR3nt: TGTGCCAGCAGCCGCGGAGGACGGTTTAATGAAAAACTGTTTTTT
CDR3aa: CASSRGGRFNEKLFF

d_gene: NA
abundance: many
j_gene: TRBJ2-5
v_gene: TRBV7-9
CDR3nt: TGTGCCAGCACTCCGCAAGAGACCCAGTACTTC
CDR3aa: CASTPQETQYF

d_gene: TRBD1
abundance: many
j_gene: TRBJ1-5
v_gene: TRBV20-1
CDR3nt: TGCAGTGCTAGATTTCGGACAGGGCAGAATCAGCCCCAGCATTTT
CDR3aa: CSARFRTGQNQPQHF

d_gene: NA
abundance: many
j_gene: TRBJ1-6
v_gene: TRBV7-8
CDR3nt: TGTGCCAGCAGCCTAACCCGGGCCGCAGGGGTTACTTCACCCCTCCACTTT
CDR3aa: CASSLTRAAGVTSPLHF

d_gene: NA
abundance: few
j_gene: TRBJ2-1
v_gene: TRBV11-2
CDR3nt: TGTGCCAGCAGCTTAGCATGGGAAACTAGTTTTTTTTCTTCGGAGCAGTTCTTC
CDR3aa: CASSLAWETSFFSSEQFF

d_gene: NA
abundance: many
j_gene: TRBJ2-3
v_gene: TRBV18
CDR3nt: TGTGCCAGCTCACCCTCCGACAGCAGGCCGCAGTATTTT
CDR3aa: CASSPSDSRPQYF

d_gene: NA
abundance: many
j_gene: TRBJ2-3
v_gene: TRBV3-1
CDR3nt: TGTGCCAGCAGCCGGTCCGGGGGCACAGATACGCAGTATTTT
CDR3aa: CASSRSGGTDTQYF

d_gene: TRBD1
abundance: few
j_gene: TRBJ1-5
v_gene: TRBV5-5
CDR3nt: TGTGCCAGCAGCTTACAGACAGGGTTGAGTCAGCCCCAGCATTTT
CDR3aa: CASSLQTGLSQPQHF

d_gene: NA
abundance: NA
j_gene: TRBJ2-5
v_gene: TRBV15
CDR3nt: TGTGCCACCAGCAGTCCCACCTCCCTCTTGATTCTCCGGTACCAAGAGACCCAGTACTTC
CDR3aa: CATSSPTSLLILRYQETQYF

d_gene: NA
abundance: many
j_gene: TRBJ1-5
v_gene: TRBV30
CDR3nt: TGTGCCTGGGCACAGGAGTACAATCAGCCCCAGCATTTT
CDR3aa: CAWAQEYNQPQHF